This TCR beta chain was observed in a study of control samples from healthy donors and cancer patients. The V and J ends lost 5 bases and 3 bases, in that order; junction bases with no gene match: 8. This CDR3 region has 15 residues. Germline lookup yields CDR1 SNHLY and CDR2 FYNNEI. This clone was seen only once. Generated by immunoSEQ multiplex PCR, the TCRdb table keeps only in-frame clones and is missing some. The sample carries about 170,000 clones, 75% to 95% recorded once. The receptor was derived from a woman between 35 and 50 years old in good health. Sample: blood. The chain uses TRBV2 and TRBJ2-5; TRBD2 agrees at 8 bases. DNA of the CDR3: TGTGCCAGCAGTCGCCTGGGACTAGGAAAAGAGACCCAGTACTTC. This encodes CASSRLGLGKETQYF.